The rows below give T cell receptor beta chains drawn from one sample of a study of blood T cell repertoires in COVID-19. This table comes from immunoSEQ multiplex PCR, and its TCRdb copy is limited to in-frame clones, with some not included. The table records 65,000 to 70,000 clones, 65% to 90% of them present only once. Sequencing was done on a sample of peripheral blood. These receptors all stem from a woman in her fifties or sixties with acute or convalescent COVID-19. The CDR3 runs from the conserved cysteine through the conserved F or W. D genes are given only for firm matches. Some rows mark clone size as missing; the rest say once, few, many or name a class of expanded clone.

D | J | size | V | DNA | CDR3
TRBD1 | TRBJ1-4 | NA | TRBV19 | TGTGCCAGTAGTAATAAGGGGACAGGGGGCATGACTAATGAAAAACTGTTTTTT | CASSNKGTGGMTNEKLFF
NA | TRBJ1-1 | NA | TRBV7-2 | TGTGCCAGCCTGAGAAACAGGAACACTGAAGCTTTCTTT | CASLRNRNTEAFF
TRBD1 | TRBJ2-7 | NA | TRBV6-5 | TGTGCCAGCAGTCGTGCGACAGGGCGCGAGCAGTACTTC | CASSRATGREQYF
NA | TRBJ2-2 | NA | TRBV29-1 | TGCAGCGTTTTAGAGGGAACGAACACCGGGGAGCTGTTTTTT | CSVLEGTNTGELFF
NA | TRBJ2-3 | NA | TRBV2 | TGTGCCAGCAGGGTAGAGGGAGGCACAGATACGCAGTATTTT | CASRVEGGTDTQYF
TRBD1 | TRBJ1-6 | NA | TRBV7-9 | TGTGCCAGCAGCTTAGGAGGGACAGCTTATAATTCACCCCTCCACTTT | CASSLGGTAYNSPLHF
TRBD1 | TRBJ1-1 | NA | TRBV6-5 | TGTGCCAGCAGTCCCAACAGGGGGACGGCCACTGAAGCTTTCTTT | CASSPNRGTATEAFF
TRBD1 | TRBJ1-5 | few | TRBV30 | TGTGCCTGGGCGGGACAGGGAAATCAGCCCCAGCATTTT | CAWAGQGNQPQHF
TRBD2 | TRBJ2-7 | NA | TRBV7-2 | TGTGCCAGCAGCCCCGTAGCGGGGGAGCAGTACTTC | CASSPVAGEQYF
NA | TRBJ1-6 | NA | TRBV5-1 | TGCGCCAGCAGCTTGGAGAGGGGGAACAATTCACCCCTCCACTTT | CASSLERGNNSPLHF
TRBD2 | TRBJ2-3 | NA | TRBV3-1/TRBV3-2 | TGTGCCAGCAGCCATGCTACTGTGCGGGAGGGAAGCACAGATACGCAGTATTTT | CASSHATVREGSTDTQYF
NA | TRBJ1-1 | once | TRBV13 | TGTGCCAGCAGCTTAGTTCGTCGGCAGGCGAACACTGAAGCTTTCTTT | CASSLVRRQANTEAFF
TRBD1 | TRBJ1-4 | NA | TRBV28 | TGTGCCGGACAGGGGGATACTAATGAAAAACTGTTTTTT | CAGQGDTNEKLFF
TRBD1 | TRBJ2-1 | few | TRBV28 | TGTGCCAGCAGTCCCGGACAGGGTCTTGGTGAGCAGTTCTTC | CASSPGQGLGEQFF
NA | TRBJ2-1 | few | TRBV5-5 | TGTGCCAGCAGCCCCGAAGGTGGGACACTCAATGAGCAGTTCTTC | CASSPEGGTLNEQFF
NA | TRBJ2-7 | NA | TRBV5-1 | TGCGCCAGCAGCTTGCGAGGACAGCTCTACGAGCAGTACTTC | CASSLRGQLYEQYF
TRBD1 | TRBJ2-7 | NA | TRBV28 | TGTGCCAGCAGGGGCCCGGGACAGGGCAGAAACGAGCAGTACTTC | CASRGPGQGRNEQYF
NA | TRBJ1-1 | few | TRBV27 | TGTGCCAGCAGGACCCAAGTGCCAGGCAACACTGAAGCTTTCTTT | CASRTQVPGNTEAFF
NA | TRBJ2-7 | NA | TRBV3-1/TRBV3-2 | TGTGCCAGCAGCCCTGTCTCGCCGGGACACTTCTCCTACGAGCAGTACTTC | CASSPVSPGHFSYEQYF
TRBD1 | TRBJ2-3 | NA | TRBV18 | TGTGCCAGCTCACCAGCGACAGGGAGTACAGATACGCAGTATTTT | CASSPATGSTDTQYF
TRBD1 | TRBJ1-2 | NA | TRBV5-1 | TGCGCCAGCAGCTTGGTACAGGGGCCCGTAGGAGGCTACACCTTC | CASSLVQGPVGGYTF
TRBD2 | TRBJ2-7 | NA | TRBV19 | TGTGCCAGTAGGCCATCTAGCGGGATTGTGTACGAGCAGTACTTC | CASRPSSGIVYEQYF
NA | TRBJ2-2 | NA | TRBV7-3 | TGTGCCAGCAGCACTGGACAGAACACCGGGGAGCTGTTTTTT | CASSTGQNTGELFF
TRBD2 | TRBJ2-1 | once | TRBV3-1/TRBV3-2 | TGTGCCAGCAGCCAAGATGGCCCTAGCGGGAGGGTTTACAATGAGCAGTTCTTC | CASSQDGPSGRVYNEQFF
NA | TRBJ2-4 | NA | TRBV28 | TGTGCCAGCATGGGGGGATACATTCAGTACTTC | CASMGGYIQYF
TRBD2 | TRBJ2-1 | NA | TRBV5-4 | TGTGCCAGCAGCTCGCGGGAGGGCCGGTATAATGAGCAGTTCTTC | CASSSREGRYNEQFF
NA | TRBJ2-7 | NA | TRBV7-9 | TGTGCCAGCAGCTTCGCAGGGTCCGAGCAGTACTTC | CASSFAGSEQYF
NA | TRBJ2-2 | NA | TRBV20-1 | TGCAGTGCTTTGAGTACCGGGGAGCTGTTTTTT | CSALSTGELFF
TRBD2 | TRBJ2-5 | NA | TRBV13 | TGTGCCAGCAGCTCCCGACTAGCAGAGGAGACCCAGTACTTC | CASSSRLAEETQYF
NA | TRBJ1-5 | NA | TRBV24-1 | TGTGCCACCAGTGACGGGTTGAGCAATCAGCCCCAGCATTTT | CATSDGLSNQPQHF
NA | TRBJ2-5 | NA | TRBV2 | TGTGCCAGCAGATCTCGGCTCCTAGTGGTGGAGACCCAGTACTTC | CASRSRLLVVETQYF
TRBD1 | TRBJ1-2 | NA | TRBV18 | TGTGCCAGCTCACCATGGATACCGGGACAGGGGGAGAACACCTTC | CASSPWIPGQGENTF
TRBD2 | TRBJ2-2 | NA | TRBV9 | TGTGCCAGCAGCGCGACGGGACTAGCGGGAGCCGGGGAGCTGTTTTTT | CASSATGLAGAGELFF
NA | TRBJ1-5 | NA | TRBV12-3/TRBV12-4 | TGTGCCAGCAGTTTTTCCGATCAGCCCCAGCATTTT | CASSFSDQPQHF
NA | TRBJ1-2 | NA | TRBV13 | TGTGCCAGCAGCTTAGGAGGGCAGGGCGGCGGCTACACCTTC | CASSLGGQGGGYTF
NA | TRBJ2-7 | NA | TRBV6-5 | TGTGCCAGCAGCTCGCCCGGAGACTACGAGCAGTACTTC | CASSSPGDYEQYF
TRBD1 | TRBJ2-2 | NA | TRBV6-2/TRBV6-3 | TGTGCCAGCAGTTACTCGGGACAGGGGGCGGCCGGGGAGCTGTTTTTT | CASSYSGQGAAGELFF
TRBD1 | TRBJ2-1 | NA | TRBV2 | TGTGCCAGCCGGATTACAGGGGTTGGAGGCAATGAGCAGTTCTTC | CASRITGVGGNEQFF
TRBD1 | TRBJ2-7 | NA | TRBV5-1 | TGCGCCAGCAGGCCTGGTGGGACAGATGCCTACGAGCAGTACTTC | CASRPGGTDAYEQYF
NA | TRBJ1-3 | NA | TRBV28 | TGTGCCAGCGGCGGTGGGGGGACCGATTCTGGAAACACCATATATTTT | CASGGGGTDSGNTIYF
TRBD2 | TRBJ2-1 | NA | TRBV11-1 | TGTGCCAGCAGGCCCACGGGGGGGGCAGGTAATGAGCAGTTCTTC | CASRPTGGAGNEQFF
TRBD1 | TRBJ2-4 | NA | TRBV7-2 | TGTGCCAGCAGCTTAAGGGGGCTGGAAAACATTCAGTACTTC | CASSLRGLENIQYF
NA | TRBJ2-3 | NA | TRBV6-5 | TGTGCCAGCAGTTACTCGACCGGGGGGCCTGGGGATACGCAGTATTTT | CASSYSTGGPGDTQYF
NA | TRBJ1-3 | NA | TRBV2 | TGTGCCAGCAGTGAATTGGGGCAGACAAACACCATATATTTT | CASSELGQTNTIYF